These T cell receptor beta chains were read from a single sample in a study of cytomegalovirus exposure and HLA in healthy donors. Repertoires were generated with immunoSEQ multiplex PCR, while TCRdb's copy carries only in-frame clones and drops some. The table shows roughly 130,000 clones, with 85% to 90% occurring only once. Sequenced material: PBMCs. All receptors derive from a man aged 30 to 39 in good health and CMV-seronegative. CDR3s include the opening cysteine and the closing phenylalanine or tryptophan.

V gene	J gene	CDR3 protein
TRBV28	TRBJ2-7	CASTSGGGLYEQYF
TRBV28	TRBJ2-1	CASTVRGRYNEQFF
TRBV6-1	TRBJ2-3	CASSESVEADTQYF
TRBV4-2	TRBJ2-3	CASSQDQRGITDTQYF
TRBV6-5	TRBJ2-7	CASSPSGYEQYF
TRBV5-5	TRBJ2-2	CASSTSGTGELFF
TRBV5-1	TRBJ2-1	CASSLGGRGNSYNEQFF
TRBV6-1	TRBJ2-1	CASSVDTYNEQFF
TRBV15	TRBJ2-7	CATSRGARQGSYEQYF
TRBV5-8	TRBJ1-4	CASSPDMETEKLFF
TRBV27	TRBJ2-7	CASSLGGGEQYF
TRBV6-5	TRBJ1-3	CASSSPHRTAGNTIYF
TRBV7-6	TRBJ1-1	CASSFGDRGGTEAFF
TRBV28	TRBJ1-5	CASSKGGNSNQPQHF
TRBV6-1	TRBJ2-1	CASRGYNEQFF
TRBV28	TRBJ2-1	CASSSRGPEQFF
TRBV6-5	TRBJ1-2	CASSYSGAYGYTF
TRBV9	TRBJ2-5	CASSVGGMETQYF
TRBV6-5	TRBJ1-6	CASSYAGQGANSPLHF
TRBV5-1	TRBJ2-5	CASGTSGGAYETQYF
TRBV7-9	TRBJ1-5	CASSFGQGSDQPQHF
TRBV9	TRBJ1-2	CASSVEGGGPNYGYTF
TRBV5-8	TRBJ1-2	CASSFTGTRNGYTF
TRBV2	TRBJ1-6	CASKGEENSPLHF
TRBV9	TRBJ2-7	CASSVGTNERGYEQYF
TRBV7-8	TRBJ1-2	CASSLVTGGGGYTF
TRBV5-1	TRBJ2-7	CASRRGTGDFTYEQYF
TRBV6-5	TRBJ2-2	CASTETSGGGGELFF
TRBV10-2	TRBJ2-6	CASSAAGGSGANVLTF
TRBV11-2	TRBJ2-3	CASSLLAGGQDTQYF
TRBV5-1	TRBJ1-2	CASSSRDRGFEGYTF
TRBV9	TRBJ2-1	CASSVVRDTDNEQFF
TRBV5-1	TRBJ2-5	CASSLGQQETQYF
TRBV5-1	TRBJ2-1	CASSPERDEQFF
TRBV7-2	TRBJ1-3	CASSLGAAQQPTIYF
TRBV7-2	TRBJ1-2	CASSLVQGDYGYTF
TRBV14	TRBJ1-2	CASSQTGTALSSGYTF
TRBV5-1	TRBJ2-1	CASSLASGGAYNEQFF